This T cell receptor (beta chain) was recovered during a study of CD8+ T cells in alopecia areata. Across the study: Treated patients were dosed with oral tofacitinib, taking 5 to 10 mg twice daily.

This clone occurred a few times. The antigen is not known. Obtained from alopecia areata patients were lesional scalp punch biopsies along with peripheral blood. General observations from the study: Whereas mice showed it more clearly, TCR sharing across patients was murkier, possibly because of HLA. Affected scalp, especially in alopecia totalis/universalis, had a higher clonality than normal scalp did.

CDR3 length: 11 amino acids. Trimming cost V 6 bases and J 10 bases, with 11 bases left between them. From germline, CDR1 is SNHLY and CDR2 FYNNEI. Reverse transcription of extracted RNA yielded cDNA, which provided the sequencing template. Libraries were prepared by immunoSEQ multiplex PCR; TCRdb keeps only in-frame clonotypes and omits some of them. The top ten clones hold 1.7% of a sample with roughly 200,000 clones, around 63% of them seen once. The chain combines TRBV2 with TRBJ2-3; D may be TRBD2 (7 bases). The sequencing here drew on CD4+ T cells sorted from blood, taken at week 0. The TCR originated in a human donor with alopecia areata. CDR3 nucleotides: TGTGCCAGCAGAGAGGGGGGGGCGCAGTATTTT. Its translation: CASREGGAQYF.